Below are 2 T cell receptor beta chains sequenced from a single sample in a study of T-cell reconstitution after alpha-beta-depleted transplantation in children. Construction of the TCRbeta library involved unique molecular identifiers. TCRdb reprocessed the PCR reads with MiXCR, giving one entry per CDR3 protein. The sample holds about 200,000 distinct CDR3 sequences, around 7.7% seen once. The sequences come from PBMCs, mostly from graft donor cells, collected 360 days after TCRalphabeta/CD19-depleted stem cell transplant. These receptor sequences come from a male patient between 2 and 15 years old who had a stem cell transplant for acute myeloid leukemia, so the T cells may come from the graft donor.

This clonotype showed up many times. The chain has TRBV20-1 and TRBJ2-7, with D hard to call. The CDR3 loop spans 12 amino acids. V was trimmed by 2 bases and J by 1 base, leaving 6 bases between them. Germline CDR1 reads DFQATT; CDR2 reads SNEGSKA (reference sequence). In nucleotides, the CDR3 is TGCAGTGCTAGACAGAATTCCTACGAGCAGTACGTC. Translating it yields CSARQNSYEQYV.

This clonotype has at least ten counts. The CDR3 DNA sequence: TGTGCTAGTGCCCATCGGGACAGGGGATATAGCAATCAGCCCCAGCATTTT. The encoded protein is CASAHRDRGYSNQPQHF. The genes are TRBV12-5 and TRBJ1-5; the match to TRBD1 covers 10 bases. J was trimmed by 0 bases and V by 7 bases; bases with no gene match: 9. The CDR3 loop spans 17 amino acids. CDR1 and CDR2 from the germline V gene are LGHNT and FRNRAP.